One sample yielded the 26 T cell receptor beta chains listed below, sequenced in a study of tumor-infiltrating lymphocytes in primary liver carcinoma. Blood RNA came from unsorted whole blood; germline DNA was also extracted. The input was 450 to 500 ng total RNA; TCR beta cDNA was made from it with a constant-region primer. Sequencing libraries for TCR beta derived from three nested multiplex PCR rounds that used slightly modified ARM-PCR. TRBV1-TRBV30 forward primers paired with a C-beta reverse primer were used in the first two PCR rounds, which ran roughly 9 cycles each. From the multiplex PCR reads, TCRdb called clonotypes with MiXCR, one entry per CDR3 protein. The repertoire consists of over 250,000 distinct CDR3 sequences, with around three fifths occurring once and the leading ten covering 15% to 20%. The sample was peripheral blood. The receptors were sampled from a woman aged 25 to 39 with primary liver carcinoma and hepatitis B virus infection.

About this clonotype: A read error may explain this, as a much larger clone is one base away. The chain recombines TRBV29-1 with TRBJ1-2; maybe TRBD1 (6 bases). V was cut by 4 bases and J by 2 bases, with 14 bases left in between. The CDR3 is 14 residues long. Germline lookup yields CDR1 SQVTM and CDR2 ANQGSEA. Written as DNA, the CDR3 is TGCAGCGTTGGCTTACCAGGGGCCAACTATGGCTACACCTTC. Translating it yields CSVGLPGANYGYTF.

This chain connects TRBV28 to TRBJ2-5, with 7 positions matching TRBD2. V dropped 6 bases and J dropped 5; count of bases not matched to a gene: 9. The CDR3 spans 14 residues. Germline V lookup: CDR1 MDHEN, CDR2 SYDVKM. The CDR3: CASSPTSTRETQYF. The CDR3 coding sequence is TGTGCCAGCAGCCCGACTAGCACACGGGAGACCCAGTACTTC.

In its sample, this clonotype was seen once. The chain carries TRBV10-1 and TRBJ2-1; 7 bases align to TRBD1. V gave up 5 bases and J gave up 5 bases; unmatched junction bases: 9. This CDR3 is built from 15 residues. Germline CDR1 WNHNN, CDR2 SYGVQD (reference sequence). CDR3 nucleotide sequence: TGCGCCAGCAGTCTGGGACAGTGTGAGGACAATGAGCAGTTCTTC. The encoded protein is CASSLGQCEDNEQFF.

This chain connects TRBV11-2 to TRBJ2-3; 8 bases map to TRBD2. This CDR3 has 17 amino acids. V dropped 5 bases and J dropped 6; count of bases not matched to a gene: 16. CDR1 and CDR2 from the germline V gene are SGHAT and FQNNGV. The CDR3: CASSLGRGSGRHDTQYF. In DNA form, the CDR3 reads TGTGCCAGCAGCCTGGGGAGGGGGAGCGGGAGACACGATACGCAGTATTTT. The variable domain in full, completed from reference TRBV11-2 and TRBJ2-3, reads EAGVAQSPRYKIIEKRQSVAFWCNPISGHATLYWYQQILGQGPKLLIQFQNNGVVDDSQLPKDRFSAERLKGVDSTLKIQPAKLEDSAVYLCASSLGRGSGRHDTQYFGPGTRLTVL.

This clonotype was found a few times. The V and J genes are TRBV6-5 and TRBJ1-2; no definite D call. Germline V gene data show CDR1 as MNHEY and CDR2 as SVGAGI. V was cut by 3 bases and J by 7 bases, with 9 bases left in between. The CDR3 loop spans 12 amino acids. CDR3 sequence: CASSYSTGGYTF. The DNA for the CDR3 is TGTGCCAGCAGTTATTCTACGGGTGGCTACACCTTC.

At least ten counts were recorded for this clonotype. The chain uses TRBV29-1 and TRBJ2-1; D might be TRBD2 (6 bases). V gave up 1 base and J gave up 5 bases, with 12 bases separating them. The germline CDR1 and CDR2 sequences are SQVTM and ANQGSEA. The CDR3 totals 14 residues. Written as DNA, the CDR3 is TGCAGCGTTGAAGTAGGGACTGGCAACAATGAGCAGTTCTTC. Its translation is CSVEVGTGNNEQFF.

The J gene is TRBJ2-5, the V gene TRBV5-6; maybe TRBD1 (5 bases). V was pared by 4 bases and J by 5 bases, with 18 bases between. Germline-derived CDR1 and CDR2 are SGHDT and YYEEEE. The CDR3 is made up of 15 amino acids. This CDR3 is CASSRQLSTAETQYF. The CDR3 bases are TGTGCCAGCAGCCGTCAACTTTCGACAGCGGAGACCCAGTACTTC. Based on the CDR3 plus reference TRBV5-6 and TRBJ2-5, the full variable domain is DAGVTQSPTHLIKTRGQQVTLRCSPKSGHDTVSWYQQALGQGPQFIFQYYEEEERQRGNFPDRFSGHQFPNYSSELNVNALLLGDSALYLCASSRQLSTAETQYFGPGTRLLVL.

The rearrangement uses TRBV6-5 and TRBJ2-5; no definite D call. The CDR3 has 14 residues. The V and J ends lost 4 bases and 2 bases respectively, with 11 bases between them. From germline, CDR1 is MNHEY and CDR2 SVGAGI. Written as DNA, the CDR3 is TGTGCCAGCAGTTTGTCCGGATATCAAGAGACCCAGTACTTC. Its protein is CASSLSGYQETQYF.

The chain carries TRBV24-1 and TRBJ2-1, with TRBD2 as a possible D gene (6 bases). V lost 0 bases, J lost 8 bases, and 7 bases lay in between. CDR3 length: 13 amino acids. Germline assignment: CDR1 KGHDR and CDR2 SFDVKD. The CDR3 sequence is CATSDLREHEQFF. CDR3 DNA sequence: TGTGCCACCAGTGATTTGCGGGAGCATGAGCAGTTCTTC.

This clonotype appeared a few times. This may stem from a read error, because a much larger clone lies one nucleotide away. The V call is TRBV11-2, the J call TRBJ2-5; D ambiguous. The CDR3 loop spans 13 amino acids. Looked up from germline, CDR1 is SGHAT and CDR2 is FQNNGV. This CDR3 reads CAGSPGFRATQYF. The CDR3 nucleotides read TGTGCCGGCAGCCCAGGATTCCGAGCGACCCAGTACTTC.

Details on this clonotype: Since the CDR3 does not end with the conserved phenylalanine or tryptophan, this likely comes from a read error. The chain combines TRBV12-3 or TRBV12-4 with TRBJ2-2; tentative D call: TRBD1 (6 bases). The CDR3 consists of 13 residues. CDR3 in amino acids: CASSWTDTGELFL. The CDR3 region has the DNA TGTGCCAGCAGCTGGACAGATACCGGAGAGCTGTTTCTT.

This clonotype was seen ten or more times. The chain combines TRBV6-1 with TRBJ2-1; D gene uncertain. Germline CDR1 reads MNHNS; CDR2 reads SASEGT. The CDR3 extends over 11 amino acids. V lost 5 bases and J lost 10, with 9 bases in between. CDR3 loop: CASSLNREQFF. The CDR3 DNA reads TGTGCCAGCAGTTTAAACCGCGAGCAGTTCTTC.

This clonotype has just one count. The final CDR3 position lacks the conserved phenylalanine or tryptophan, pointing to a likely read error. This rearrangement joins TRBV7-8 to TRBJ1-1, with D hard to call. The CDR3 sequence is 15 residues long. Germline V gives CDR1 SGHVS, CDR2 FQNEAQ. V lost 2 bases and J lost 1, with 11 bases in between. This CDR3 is CASSLSGNGNTEAFS. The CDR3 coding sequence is TGTGCCAGCAGCTTATCCGGAAACGGGAACACTGAAGCTTTCTCT.

The CDR3 reads CASSFTGGYNSPLHF. CDR3 bases: TGTGCCAGCAGTTTTACAGGGGGCTATAATTCACCCCTCCACTTT. The V gene is TRBV12-3 or TRBV12-4, the J gene TRBJ1-6, with TRBD1 matching 8 bases. The CDR3 spans 15 residues. Losses at the gene ends were 3 bases for V and 3 bases for J; bases not matched to a gene: 1.

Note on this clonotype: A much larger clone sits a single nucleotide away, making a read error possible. CDR3 protein: CARSQVRTNTGELFF. Here the CDR3 DNA reads TGCGCCCGCAGCCAAGTACGTACGAACACCGGGGAGCTGTTTTTT. The chain is built from TRBV4-1 and TRBJ2-2; the D is unclear. Germline CDR1 and CDR2: MGHRA and YSYEKL. This CDR3 has 15 residues.

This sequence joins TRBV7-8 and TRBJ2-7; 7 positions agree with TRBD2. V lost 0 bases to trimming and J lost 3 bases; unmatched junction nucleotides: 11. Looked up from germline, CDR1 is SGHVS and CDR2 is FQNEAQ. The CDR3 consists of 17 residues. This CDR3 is CASSLAPLAAPLYEQYF. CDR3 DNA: TGTGCCAGCAGCTTAGCCCCGCTAGCGGCCCCCCTCTACGAGCAGTACTTC. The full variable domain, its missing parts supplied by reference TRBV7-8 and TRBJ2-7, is GAGVSQSPRYKVAKRGQDVALRCDPISGHVSLFWYQQALGQGPEFLTYFQNEAQLDKSGLPSDRFFAERPEGSVSTLKIQRTQQEDSAVYLCASSLAPLAAPLYEQYFGPGTRLTVT.

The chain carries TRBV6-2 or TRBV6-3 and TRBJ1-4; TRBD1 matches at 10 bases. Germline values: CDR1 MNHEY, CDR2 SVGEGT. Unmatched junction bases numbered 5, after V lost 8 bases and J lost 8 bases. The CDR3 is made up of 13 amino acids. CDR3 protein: CASRGQGGEKLFF. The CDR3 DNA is TGTGCCAGCCGTGGACAGGGGGGCGAAAAACTGTTTTTT.

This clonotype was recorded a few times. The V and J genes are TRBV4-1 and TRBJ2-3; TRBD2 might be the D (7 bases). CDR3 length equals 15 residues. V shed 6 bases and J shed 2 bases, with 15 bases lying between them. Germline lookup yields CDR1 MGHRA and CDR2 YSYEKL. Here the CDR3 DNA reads TGCGCCAGCAGGGTTGGGAGGGGGATCACAGATACGCAGTATTTT. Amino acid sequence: CASRVGRGITDTQYF.

CDR3 bases: TGTGCCAGCAGCCAAGATCGGGTGGTAGCGAACATTCAGTACTTC. This gives the protein CASSQDRVVANIQYF. V usage is TRBV4-2 and J usage is TRBJ2-4, with a tentative D call TRBD2 (5 bases). The V gene lost 0 bases and the J gene lost 7 bases, with 13 bases spanning the gap. The CDR3 has 15 residues. CDR1 and CDR2 (germline): LGHNA, YNFKEQ.

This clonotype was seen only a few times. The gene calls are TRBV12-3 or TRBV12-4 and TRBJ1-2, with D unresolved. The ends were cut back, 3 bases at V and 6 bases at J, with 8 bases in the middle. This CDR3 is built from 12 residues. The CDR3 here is CASSLYGHGYTF. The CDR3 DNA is TGTGCCAGCAGTTTGTACGGGCATGGCTACACCTTC.

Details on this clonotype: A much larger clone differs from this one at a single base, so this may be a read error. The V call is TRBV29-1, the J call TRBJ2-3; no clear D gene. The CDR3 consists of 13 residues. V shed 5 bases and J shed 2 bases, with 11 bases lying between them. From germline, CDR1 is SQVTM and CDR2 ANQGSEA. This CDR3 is CSVFIQNTDTQYF. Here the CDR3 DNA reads TGCAGCGTTTTTATACAAAACACAGATACGCAGTATTTT.

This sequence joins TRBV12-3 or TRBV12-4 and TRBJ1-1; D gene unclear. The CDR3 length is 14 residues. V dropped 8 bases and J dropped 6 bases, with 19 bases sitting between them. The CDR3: CASGSWRAQSEAFF. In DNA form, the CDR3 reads TGTGCCAGCGGATCCTGGAGGGCCCAGTCTGAAGCTTTCTTT.

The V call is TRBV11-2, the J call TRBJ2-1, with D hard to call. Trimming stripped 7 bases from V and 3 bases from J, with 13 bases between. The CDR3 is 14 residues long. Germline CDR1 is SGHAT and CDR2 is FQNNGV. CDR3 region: CASTPDGGYNEQFF. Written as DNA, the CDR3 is TGTGCCAGCACCCCCGATGGCGGCTACAATGAGCAGTTCTTC.

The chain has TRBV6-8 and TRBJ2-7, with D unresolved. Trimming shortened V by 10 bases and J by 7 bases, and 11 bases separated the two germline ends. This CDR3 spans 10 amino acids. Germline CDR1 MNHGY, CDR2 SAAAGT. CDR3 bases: TGTGCCAACACCCCCTCGGAGCAGTACTTC. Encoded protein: CANTPSEQYF.

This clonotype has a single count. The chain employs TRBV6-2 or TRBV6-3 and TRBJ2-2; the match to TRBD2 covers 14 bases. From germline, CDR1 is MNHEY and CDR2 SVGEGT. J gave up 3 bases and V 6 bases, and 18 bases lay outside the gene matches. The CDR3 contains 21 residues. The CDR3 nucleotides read TGTGCCAGCAGGCAGACCTCATCCGGGACTAGCGGGAGAAGGTACACCGGGGAGCTGTTTTTT. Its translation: CASRQTSSGTSGRRYTGELFF.

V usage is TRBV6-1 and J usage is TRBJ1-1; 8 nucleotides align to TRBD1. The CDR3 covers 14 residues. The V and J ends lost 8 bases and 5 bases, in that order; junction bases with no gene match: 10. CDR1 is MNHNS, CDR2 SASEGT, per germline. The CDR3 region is CASCARTGLTEAFF. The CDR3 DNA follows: TGTGCCAGCTGTGCGAGGACAGGGTTGACTGAAGCTTTCTTT.